This T cell receptor (beta chain) was recorded in a study of regulatory T cells in long-lasting Graves disease. Many counts were recorded for this clonotype. CDR1 SNHLY and CDR2 FYNNEI come from the germline V gene. Between the trimmed V and J ends, which lost 6 bases and 2 bases, there was a span of 19 bases. The CDR3 spans 16 residues. Described time point: newly diagnosed GD, antithyroid drugs for less than 3 months. The authors made the TCR library using RNA they extracted from PBMCs. In building TCR beta libraries, iRepertoire HTBI primers were used together with Arm-PCR of CDR3 regions. Each CDR3 protein gets one entry after TCRdb re-called the multiplex PCR reads with MiXCR. The table has around 420,000 distinct CDR3 sequences, 15% seen once. The sample was also reused in another study, on T cells in Graves' hyperthyroidism and ophthalmopathy.

The clonotype comes from a woman in her forties with Graves disease. This chain links TRBV2 with TRBJ1-1; tentative D call: TRBD1 (6 bases). This sample comprised peripheral blood mononuclear cells (PBMCs), obtained at new diagnosis, from a patient treated with antithyroid drugs. The CDR3 protein is CASSDASGTPNTEAFF. As DNA, the CDR3 is TGTGCCAGCAGCGACGCCTCCGGGACACCAAACACTGAAGCTTTCTTT. The entire variable domain, with the rest obtained from reference TRBV2 and TRBJ1-1, is as follows: EPEVTQTPSHQVTQMGQEVILRCVPISNHLYFYWYRQILGQKVEFLVSFYNNEISEKSEIFDDQFSVERPDGSNFTLKIRSTKLEDSAMYFCASSDASGTPNTEAFFGQGTRLTVV.